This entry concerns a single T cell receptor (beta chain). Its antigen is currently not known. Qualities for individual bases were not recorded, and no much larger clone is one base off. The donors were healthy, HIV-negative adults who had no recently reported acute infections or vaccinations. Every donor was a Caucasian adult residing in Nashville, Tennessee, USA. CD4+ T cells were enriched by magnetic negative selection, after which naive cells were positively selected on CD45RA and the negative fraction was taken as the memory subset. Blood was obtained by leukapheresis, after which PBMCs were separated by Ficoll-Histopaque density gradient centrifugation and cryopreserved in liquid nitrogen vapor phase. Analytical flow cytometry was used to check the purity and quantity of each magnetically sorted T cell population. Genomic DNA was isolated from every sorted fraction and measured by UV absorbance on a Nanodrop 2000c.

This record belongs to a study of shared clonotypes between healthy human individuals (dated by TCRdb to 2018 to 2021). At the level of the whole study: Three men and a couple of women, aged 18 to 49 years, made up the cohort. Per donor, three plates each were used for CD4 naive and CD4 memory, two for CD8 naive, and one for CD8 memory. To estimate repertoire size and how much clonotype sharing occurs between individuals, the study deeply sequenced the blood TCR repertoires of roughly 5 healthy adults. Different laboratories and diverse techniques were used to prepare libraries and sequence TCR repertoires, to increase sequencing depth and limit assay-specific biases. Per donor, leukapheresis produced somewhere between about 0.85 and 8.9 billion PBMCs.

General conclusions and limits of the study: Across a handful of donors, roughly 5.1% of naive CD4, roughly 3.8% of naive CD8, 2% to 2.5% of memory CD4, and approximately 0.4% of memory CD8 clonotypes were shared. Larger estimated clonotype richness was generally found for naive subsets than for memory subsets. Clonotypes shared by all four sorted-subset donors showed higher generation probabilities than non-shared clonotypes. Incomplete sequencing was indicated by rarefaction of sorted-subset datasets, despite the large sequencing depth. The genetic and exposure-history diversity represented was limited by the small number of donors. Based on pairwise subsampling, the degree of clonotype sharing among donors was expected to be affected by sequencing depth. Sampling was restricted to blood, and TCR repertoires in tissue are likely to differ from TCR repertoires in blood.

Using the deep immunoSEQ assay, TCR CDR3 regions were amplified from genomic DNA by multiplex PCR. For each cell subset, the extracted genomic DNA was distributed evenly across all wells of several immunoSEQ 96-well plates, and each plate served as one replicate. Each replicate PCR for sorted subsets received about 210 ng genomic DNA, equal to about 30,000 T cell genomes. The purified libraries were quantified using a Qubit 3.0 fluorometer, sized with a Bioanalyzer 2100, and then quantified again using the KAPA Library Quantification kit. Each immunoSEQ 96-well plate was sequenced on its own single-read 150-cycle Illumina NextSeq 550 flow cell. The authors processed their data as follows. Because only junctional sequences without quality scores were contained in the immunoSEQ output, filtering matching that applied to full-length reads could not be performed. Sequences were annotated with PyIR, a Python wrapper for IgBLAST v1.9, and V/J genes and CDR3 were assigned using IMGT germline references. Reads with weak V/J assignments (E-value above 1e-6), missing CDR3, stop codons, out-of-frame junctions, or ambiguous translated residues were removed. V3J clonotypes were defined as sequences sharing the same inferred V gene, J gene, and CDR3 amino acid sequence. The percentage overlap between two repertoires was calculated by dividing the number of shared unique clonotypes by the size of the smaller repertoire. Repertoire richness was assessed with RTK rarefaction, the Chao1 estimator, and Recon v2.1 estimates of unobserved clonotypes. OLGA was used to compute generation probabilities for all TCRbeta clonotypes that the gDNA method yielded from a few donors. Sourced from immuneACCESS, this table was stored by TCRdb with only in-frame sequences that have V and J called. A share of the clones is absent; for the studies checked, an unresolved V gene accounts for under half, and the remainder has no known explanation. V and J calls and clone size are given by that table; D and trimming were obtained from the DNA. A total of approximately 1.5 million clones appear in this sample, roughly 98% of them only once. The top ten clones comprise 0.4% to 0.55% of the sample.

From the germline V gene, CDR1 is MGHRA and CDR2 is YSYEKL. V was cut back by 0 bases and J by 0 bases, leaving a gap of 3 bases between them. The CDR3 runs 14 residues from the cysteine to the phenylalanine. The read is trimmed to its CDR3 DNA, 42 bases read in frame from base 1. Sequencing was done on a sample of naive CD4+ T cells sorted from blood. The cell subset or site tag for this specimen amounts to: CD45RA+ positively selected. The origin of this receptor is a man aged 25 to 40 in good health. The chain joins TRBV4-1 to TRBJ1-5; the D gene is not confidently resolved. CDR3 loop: CASSQDTSNQPQHF. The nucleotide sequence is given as TGCGCCAGCAGCCAAGATACTAGCAATCAGCCCCAGCATTTT.